This T cell receptor beta chain was retrieved from a study of response to subunit inactivated influenza vaccine. TCRdb used MiXCR to reprocess the RT-PCR reads, holding one entry per CDR3 protein. The sample contains roughly 500,000 distinct CDR3 sequences, about 25% of which appear only once. The CDR3 loop spans 16 amino acids. Trimming took 5 bases from V and 6 from J; bases not matched to a gene: 11. The sample in question was CD4+ T cells sorted from PBMCs, obtained about 5 days after vaccination. The receptor was isolated from a man between 45 and 60 years old who received an inactivated influenza vaccine. This chain uses TRBV12-3 or TRBV12-4 with TRBJ2-1, with 9 bases that match TRBD1. Here the CDR3 reads CASSRRTGVLVNEQFF. The CDR3 coding sequence is TGTGCCAGCAGTCGCCGGACAGGGGTGTTAGTCAATGAGCAGTTCTTC.